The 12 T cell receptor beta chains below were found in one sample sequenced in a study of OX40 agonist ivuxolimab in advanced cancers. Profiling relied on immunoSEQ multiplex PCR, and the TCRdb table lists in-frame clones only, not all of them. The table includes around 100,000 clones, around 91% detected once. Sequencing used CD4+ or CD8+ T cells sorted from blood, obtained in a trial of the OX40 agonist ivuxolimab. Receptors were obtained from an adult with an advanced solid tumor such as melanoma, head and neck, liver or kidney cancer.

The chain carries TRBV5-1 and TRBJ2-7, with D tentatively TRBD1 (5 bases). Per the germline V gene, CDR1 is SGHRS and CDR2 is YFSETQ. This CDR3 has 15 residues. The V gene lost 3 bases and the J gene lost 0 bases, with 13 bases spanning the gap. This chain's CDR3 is CASSSHRQSSYEQYF. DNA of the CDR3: TGCGCCAGCAGCTCTCACAGACAGAGCTCCTACGAGCAGTACTTC.

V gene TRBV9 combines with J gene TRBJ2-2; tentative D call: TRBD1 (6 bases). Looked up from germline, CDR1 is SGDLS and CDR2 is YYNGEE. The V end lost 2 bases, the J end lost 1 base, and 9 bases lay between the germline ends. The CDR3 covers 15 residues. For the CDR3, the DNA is TGTGCCAGCAGCGTCGGACAGATGAACACCGGGGAGCTGTTTTTT. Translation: CASSVGQMNTGELFF.

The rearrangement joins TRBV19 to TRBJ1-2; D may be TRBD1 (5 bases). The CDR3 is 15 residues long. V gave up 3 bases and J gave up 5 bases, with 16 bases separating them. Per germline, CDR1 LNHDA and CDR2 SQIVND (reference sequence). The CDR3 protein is CASSIIQGVGYGYTF. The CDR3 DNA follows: TGTGCCAGTAGTATTATCCAGGGCGTAGGGTATGGCTACACCTTC.

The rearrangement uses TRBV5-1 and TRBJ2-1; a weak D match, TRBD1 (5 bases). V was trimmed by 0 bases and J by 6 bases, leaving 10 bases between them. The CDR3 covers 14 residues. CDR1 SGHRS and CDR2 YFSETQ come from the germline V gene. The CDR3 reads CASSLGQRVNEQFF. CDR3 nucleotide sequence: TGCGCCAGCAGCTTGGGACAGCGTGTCAATGAGCAGTTCTTC.

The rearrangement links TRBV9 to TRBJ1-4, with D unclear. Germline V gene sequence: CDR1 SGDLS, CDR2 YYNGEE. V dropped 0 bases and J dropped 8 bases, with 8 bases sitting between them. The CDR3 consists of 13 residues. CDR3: CASSVGPDEKLFF. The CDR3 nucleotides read TGTGCCAGCAGCGTAGGGCCGGACGAAAAACTGTTTTTT.

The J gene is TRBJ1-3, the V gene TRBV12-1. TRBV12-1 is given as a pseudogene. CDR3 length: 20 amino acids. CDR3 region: CASTGRGSGHAPSSGNTIYF. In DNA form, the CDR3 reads TGTGCCAGCACCGGACGGGGGTCGGGACACGCGCCTTCCTCTGGAAACACCATATATTTT.

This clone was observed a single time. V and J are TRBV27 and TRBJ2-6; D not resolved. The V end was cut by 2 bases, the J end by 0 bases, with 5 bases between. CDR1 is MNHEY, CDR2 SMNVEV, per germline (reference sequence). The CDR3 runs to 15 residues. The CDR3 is CASSLRASGANVLTF. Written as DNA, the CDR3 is TGTGCCAGCAGTTTACGGGCCTCTGGGGCCAACGTCCTGACTTTC.

The CDR3 is CASRPRGAPVYEQYF. DNA for the CDR3: TGTGCCAGTCGACCTAGGGGTGCCCCCGTCTACGAGCAGTACTTC. The V and J genes are TRBV6-1 and TRBJ2-7, with D possibly being TRBD1 (5 bases). Trimming cost V 9 bases and J 3 bases, with 21 bases left between them. The CDR3 is 15 amino acids. Germline V gene lookup returns CDR1 MNHNS and CDR2 SASEGT.

The CDR3 reads CASSLGTGRGYTF. The DNA of the CDR3 is TGTGCCAGCAGCCTCGGGACAGGGAGAGGCTACACCTTC. The chain is built from TRBV6-4 and TRBJ1-2, with TRBD1 matching 9 bases. Germline-derived CDR1 and CDR2 are MRHNA and SNTAGT. CDR3 length equals 13 residues. J lost 8 bases, V lost 6 bases, and 7 bases had no gene match.

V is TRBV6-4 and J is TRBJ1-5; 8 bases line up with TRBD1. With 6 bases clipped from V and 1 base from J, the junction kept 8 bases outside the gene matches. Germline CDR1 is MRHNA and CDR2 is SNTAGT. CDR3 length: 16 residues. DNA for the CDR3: TGTGCCAGCAGGGTGGCGGGACAGGTAAGCAATCAGCCCCAGCATTTT. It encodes CASRVAGQVSNQPQHF.

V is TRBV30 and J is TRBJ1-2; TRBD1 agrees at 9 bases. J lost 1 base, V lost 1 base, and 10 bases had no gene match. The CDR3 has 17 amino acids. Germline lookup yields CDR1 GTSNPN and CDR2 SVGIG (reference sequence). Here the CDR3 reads CAWSEYRGRRSNYGYTF. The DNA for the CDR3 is TGTGCCTGGAGTGAATACAGGGGGCGCCGCAGTAACTATGGCTACACCTTC.

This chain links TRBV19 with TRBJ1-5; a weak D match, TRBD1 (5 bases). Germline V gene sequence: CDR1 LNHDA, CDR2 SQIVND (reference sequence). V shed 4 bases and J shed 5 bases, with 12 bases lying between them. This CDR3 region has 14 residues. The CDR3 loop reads CASSTGGPHQPQHF. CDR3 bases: TGTGCCAGTAGTACGGGGGGACCCCATCAGCCCCAGCATTTT.